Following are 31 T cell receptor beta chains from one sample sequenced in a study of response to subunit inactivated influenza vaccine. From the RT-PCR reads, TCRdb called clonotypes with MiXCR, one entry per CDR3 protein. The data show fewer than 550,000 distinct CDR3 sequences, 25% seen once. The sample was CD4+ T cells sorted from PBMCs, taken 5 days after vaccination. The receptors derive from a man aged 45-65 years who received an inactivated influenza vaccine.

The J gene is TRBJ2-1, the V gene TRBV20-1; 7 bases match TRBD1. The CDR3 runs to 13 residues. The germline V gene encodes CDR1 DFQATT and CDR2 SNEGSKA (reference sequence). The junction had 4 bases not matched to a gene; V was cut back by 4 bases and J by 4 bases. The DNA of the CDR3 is TGCAGTGCTACGACGGGACAGTACAATGAGCAGTTCTTC. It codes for CSATTGQYNEQFF.

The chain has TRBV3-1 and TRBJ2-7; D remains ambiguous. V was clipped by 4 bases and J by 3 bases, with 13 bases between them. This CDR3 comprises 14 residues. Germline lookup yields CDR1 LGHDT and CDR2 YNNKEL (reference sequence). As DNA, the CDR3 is TGTGCCAGCAGCCGATCGAGCCGAAACTACGAGCAGTACTTC. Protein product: CASSRSSRNYEQYF.

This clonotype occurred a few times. CDR3 sequence (DNA): TGTGCCAGCAGATTAAGGGGGCACGGAAACACCATATATTTT. Translated, it gives CASRLRGHGNTIYF. V usage is TRBV12-3 or TRBV12-4 and J usage is TRBJ1-3, with 7 positions matching TRBD1. After removal of 6 bases from V and 4 bases from J, the junction contained 6 bases not matched to a gene. This CDR3 comprises 14 residues.

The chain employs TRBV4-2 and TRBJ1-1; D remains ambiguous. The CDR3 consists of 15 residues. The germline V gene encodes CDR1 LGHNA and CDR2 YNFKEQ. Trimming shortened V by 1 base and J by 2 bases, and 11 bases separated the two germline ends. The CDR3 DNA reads TGTGCCAGCAGCCAAGTAGTCAGGAGAAACACTGAAGCTTTCTTT. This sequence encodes CASSQVVRRNTEAFF.

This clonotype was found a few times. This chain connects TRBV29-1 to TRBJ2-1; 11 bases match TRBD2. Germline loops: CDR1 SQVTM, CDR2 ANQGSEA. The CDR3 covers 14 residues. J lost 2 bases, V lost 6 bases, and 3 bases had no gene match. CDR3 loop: CSVDSGRAYNEQFF. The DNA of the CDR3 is TGCAGCGTCGATAGCGGGAGGGCCTACAATGAGCAGTTCTTC.

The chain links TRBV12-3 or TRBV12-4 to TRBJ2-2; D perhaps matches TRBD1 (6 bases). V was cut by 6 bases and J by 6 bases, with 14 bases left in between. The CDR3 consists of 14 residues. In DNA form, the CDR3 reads TGTGCCAGCAGATCCACAGGGTGGCCCGGGGAGCTGTTTTTT. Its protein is CASRSTGWPGELFF.

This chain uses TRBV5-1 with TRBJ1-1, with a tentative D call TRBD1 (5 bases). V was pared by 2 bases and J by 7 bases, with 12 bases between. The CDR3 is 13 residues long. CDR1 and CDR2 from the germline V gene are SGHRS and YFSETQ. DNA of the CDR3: TGCGCCAGCAGCTTTGGGGCCGAACGTGAAGCTTTCTTT. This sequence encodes CASSFGAEREAFF.

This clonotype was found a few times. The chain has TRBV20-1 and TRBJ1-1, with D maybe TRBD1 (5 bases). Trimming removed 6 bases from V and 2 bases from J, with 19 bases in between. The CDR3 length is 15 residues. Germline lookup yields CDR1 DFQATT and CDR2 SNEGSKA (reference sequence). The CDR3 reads CSARPPRGENTEAFF. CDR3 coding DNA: TGCAGTGCCCGTCCCCCGAGGGGCGAAAACACTGAAGCTTTCTTT.

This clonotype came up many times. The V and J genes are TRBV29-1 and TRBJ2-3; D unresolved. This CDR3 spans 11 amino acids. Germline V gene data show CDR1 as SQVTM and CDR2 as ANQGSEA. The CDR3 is CTVTETDTQYF. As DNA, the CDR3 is TGCACAGTGACTGAAACAGATACGCAGTATTTT.

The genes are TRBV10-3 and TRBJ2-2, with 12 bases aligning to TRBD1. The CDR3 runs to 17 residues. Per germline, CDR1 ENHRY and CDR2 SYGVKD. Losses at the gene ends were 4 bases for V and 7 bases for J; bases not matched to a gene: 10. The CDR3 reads CAISANRDRGLGGELFF. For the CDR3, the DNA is TGTGCCATCAGTGCAAACCGGGACAGGGGGCTTGGCGGGGAGCTGTTTTTT.

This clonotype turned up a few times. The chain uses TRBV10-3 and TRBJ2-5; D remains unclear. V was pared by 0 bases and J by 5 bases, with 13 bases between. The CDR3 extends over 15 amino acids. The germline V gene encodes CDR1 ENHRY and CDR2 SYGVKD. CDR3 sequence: CAISESQQERETQYF. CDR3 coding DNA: TGTGCCATCAGTGAGTCTCAGCAGGAGAGGGAGACCCAGTACTTC.

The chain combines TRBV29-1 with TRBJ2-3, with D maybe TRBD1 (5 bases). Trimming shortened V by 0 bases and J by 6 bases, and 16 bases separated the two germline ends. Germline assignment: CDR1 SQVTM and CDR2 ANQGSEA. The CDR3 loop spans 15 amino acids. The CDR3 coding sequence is TGCAGCGTTGAAGATTCAGGACACAAGCCGGATACGCAGTATTTT. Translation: CSVEDSGHKPDTQYF.

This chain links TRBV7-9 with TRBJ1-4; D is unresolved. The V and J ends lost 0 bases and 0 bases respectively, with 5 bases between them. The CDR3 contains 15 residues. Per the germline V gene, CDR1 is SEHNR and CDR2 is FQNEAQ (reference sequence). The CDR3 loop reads CASSLAFATNEKLFF. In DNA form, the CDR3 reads TGTGCCAGCAGCTTAGCTTTTGCAACTAATGAAAAACTGTTTTTT.

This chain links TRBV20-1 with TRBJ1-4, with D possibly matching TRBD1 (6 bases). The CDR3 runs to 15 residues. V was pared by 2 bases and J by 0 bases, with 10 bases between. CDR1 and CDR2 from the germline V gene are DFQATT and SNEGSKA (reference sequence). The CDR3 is CSARRTASTNEKLFF. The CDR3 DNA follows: TGCAGTGCTAGACGGACAGCGTCAACTAATGAAAAACTGTTTTTT.

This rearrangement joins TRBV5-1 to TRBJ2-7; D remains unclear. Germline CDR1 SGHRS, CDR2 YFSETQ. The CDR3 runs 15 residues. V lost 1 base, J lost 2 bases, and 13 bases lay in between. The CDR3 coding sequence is TGCGCCAGCAGCTTGTCGGTTCAAGGACCCTACGAGCAGTACTTC. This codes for CASSLSVQGPYEQYF.

CDR3 sequence: CASGSGTGLYEQYF. The CDR3 DNA sequence: TGTGCCAGCGGGTCCGGGACAGGGCTATACGAGCAGTACTTC. The chain links TRBV27 to TRBJ2-7; 9 bases are a match to TRBD1. V dropped 8 bases and J dropped 4; count of bases not matched to a gene: 9. The CDR3 is made up of 14 amino acids. Germline V gene lookup returns CDR1 MNHEY and CDR2 SMNVEV (reference sequence).

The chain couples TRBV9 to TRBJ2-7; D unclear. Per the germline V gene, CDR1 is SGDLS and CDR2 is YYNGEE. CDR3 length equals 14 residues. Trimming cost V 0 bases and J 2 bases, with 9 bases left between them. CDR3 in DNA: TGTGCCAGCAGCGTAGGGGCGGCCCCCTACGAGCAGTACTTC. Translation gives CASSVGAAPYEQYF. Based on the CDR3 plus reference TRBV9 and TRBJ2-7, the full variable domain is DSGVTQTPKHLITATGQRVTLRCSPRSGDLSVYWYQQSLDQGLQFLIQYYNGEERAKGNILERFSAQQFPDLHSELNLSSLELGDSALYFCASSVGAAPYEQYFGPGTRLTVT.

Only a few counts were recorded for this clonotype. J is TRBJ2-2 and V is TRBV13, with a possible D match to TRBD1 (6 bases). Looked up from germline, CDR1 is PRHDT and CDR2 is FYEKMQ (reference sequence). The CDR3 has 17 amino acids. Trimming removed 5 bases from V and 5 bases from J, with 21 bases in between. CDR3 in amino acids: CASSPILGQLRTGELFF. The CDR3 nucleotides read TGTGCCAGCAGCCCAATCCTGGGACAACTGAGGACCGGGGAGCTGTTTTTT.

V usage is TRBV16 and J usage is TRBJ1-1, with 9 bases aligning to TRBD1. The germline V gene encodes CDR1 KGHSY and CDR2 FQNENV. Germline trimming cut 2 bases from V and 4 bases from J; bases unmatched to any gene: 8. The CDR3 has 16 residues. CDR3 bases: TGTGCCAGCAGCCAAATGGGGACAGGGAGTGGCACTGAAGCTTTCTTT. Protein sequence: CASSQMGTGSGTEAFF.

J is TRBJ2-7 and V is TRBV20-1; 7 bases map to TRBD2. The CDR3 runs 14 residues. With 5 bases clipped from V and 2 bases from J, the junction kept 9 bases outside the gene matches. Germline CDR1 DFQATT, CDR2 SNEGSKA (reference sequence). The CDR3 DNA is TGCAGTGCTCGAAGGGAGGGTTTGACCTACGAGCAGTACTTC. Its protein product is CSARREGLTYEQYF.

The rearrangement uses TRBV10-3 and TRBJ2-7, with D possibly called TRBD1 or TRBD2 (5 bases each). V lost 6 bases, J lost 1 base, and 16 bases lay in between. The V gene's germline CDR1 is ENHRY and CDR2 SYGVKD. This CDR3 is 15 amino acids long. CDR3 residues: CAIRTGTSPSYEQYF. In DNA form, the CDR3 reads TGTGCCATCAGAACCGGGACCAGCCCTTCCTACGAGCAGTACTTC.

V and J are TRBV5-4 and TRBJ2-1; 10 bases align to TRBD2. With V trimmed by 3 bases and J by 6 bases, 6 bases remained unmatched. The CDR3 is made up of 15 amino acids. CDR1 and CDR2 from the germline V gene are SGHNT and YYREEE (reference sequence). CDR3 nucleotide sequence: TGTGCCAGCAGCTCCCTTAGCGGGAGGATCAATGAGCAGTTCTTC. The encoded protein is CASSSLSGRINEQFF.

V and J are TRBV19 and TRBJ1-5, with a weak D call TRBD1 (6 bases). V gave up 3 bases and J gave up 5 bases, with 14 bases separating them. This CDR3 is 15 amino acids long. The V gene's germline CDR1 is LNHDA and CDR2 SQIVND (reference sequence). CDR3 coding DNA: TGTGCCAGTAGTATTCTTGGGGGGGCCGATCAGCCCCAGCATTTT. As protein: CASSILGGADQPQHF.

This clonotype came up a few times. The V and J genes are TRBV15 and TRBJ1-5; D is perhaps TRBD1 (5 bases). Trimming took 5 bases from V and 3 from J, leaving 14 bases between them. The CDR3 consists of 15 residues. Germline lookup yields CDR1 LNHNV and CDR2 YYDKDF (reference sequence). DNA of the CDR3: TGTGCCACCAGCCCCGGAGGGGTCGACAATCAGCCCCAGCATTTT. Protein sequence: CATSPGGVDNQPQHF.

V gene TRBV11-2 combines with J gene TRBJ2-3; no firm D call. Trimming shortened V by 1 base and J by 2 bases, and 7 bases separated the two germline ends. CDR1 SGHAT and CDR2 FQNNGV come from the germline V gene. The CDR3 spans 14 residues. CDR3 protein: CASSLAEFTDTQYF. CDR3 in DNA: TGTGCCAGCAGCTTAGCGGAGTTCACAGATACGCAGTATTTT.

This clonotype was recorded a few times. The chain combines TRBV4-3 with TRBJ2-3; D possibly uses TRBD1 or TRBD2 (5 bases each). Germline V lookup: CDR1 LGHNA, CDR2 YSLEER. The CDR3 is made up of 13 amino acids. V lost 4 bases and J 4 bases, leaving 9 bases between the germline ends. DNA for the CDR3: TGCGCCAGCAGCCGCGAGGGGTCAGATACGCAGTATTTT. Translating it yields CASSREGSDTQYF.

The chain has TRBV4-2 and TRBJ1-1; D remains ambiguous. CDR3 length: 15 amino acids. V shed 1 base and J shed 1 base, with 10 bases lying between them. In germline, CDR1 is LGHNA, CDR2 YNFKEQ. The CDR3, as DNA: TGTGCCAGCAGCCAAGGTTCTCAGTCGAACACTGAAGCTTTCTTT. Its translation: CASSQGSQSNTEAFF.

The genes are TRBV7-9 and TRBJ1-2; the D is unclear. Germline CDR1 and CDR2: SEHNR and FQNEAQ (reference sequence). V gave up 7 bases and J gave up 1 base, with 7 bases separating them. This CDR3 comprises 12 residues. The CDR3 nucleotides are TGTGCCAGCACCCTGAATAACTATGGCTACACCTTC. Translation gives CASTLNNYGYTF. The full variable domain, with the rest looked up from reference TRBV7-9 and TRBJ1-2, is DTGVSQNPRHKITKRGQNVTFRCDPISEHNRLYWYRQTLGQGPEFLTYFQNEAQLEKSRLLSDRFSAERPKGSFSTLEIQRTEQGDSAMYLCASTLNNYGYTFGSGTRLTVV.

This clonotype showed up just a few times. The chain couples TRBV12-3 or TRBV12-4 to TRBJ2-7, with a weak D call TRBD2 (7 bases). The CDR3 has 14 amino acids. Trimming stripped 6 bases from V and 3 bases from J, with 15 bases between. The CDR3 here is CASSLQGGYYEQYF. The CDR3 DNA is TGTGCCAGCAGCCTACAGGGAGGGTACTACGAGCAGTACTTC.

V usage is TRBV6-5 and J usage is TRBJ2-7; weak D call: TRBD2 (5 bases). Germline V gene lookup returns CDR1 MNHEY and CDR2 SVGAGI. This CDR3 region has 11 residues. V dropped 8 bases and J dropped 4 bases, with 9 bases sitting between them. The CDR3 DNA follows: TGTGCCAGCCGGGGAATTTACGAGCAGTACTTC. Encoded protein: CASRGIYEQYF.

The chain's CDR3 is CASSYPGGSDTEAFF. The CDR3 nucleotides are TGTGCCAGCAGTTACCCAGGGGGAAGTGACACTGAAGCTTTCTTT. The rearrangement joins TRBV6-5 to TRBJ1-1; 7 bases line up with TRBD1. Germline V gene lookup returns CDR1 MNHEY and CDR2 SVGAGI. V was clipped by 2 bases and J by 3 bases; unmatched bases: 6. This CDR3 comprises 15 residues.